This T cell receptor (beta chain) was identified during a study of cytomegalovirus exposure and HLA in healthy donors (dated by TCRdb to 2017 to 2019). About the study as a whole: A later analysis indicated that the 120 validation repertoires were generated on the platform also employed for the 700 or so repertoires of the first cohort. The study aimed to test whether signatures of past pathogen exposure could be identified by cataloging public T cell receptors. Along with the approximately 620-subject first cohort, a separate validation cohort of more than 90 different subjects was used. To predict cytomegalovirus infection status, the study combined high-throughput TCR immunosequencing, statistical association of individual TCRs with disease status, and machine learning.

Receptor libraries were prepared by the immunoSEQ multiplex PCR assay. Per the source publication's procedure: To diagnose cytomegalovirus status from the catalog of TCR beta chain sequences, a statistical classification framework was built. Drawn from immuneACCESS, this table holds only the in-frame rearrangements with V and J called that TCRdb kept. Clones are partly lost; checked studies trace under half to an unresolved V gene and leave the rest unexplained. V and J calls and clone size are copied from that table; D and trimming were computed from the DNA. The sample table contains 100,000 to 120,000 clones; only one count was recorded for roughly 86% of them. Together, the top ten hold 4% of the sample. Note on this clone: Which antigen it targets is not known. No much larger clone is present one base from it, and per-base qualities are unavailable.

The research as a whole found: Most TCR sequences were observed very rarely across donors, whereas some public TCRs were present in many individuals. Of the cluster scores, around 95% were above 0 in a later analysis, which found that TCRs clustered in the first cohort also tended to co-occur in the 120 validation repertoires. A total of about 150 TCR beta chains were listed by the study as associated with cytomegalovirus. In both the original and validation cohorts, the classifier was reported to diagnose cytomegalovirus status with high specificity and sensitivity. The authors suggested that the approach could potentially be extended to other disease states and immunological phenotypes. In vitro tests confirmed that three of the cytomegalovirus-associated TCR beta chains recognize cytomegalovirus antigens. The validation cohort had no HLA typing available for a later analysis, so co-occurrence within that cohort was assessed over all 130 or so repertoires.

Including cysteine and phenylalanine, the CDR3 has 14 amino acids. Only the CDR3 DNA is retained, 42 bases long and in frame from the first base. CDR1 and CDR2 (SGDLS, YYNGEE) derive from the germline V gene. V is pared back by 4 bases and J by 4 bases, with 12 bases lying between the germline termini. Separate from the approximately 690-subject first cohort, the validation cohort of 90 to 150 subjects was the group to which the donors belonged. Sequences were obtained from PBMCs. This clonotype was obtained from a woman under 30 in good health and CMV-seropositive. The chain uses TRBV9 and TRBJ1-3; the D gene is perhaps TRBD1, on 6 matching bases. The CDR3 protein: CASSPTGSGNTIYF. The sequenced DNA: TGTGCCAGCAGCCCCACAGGGTCCGGAAACACCATATATTTT.